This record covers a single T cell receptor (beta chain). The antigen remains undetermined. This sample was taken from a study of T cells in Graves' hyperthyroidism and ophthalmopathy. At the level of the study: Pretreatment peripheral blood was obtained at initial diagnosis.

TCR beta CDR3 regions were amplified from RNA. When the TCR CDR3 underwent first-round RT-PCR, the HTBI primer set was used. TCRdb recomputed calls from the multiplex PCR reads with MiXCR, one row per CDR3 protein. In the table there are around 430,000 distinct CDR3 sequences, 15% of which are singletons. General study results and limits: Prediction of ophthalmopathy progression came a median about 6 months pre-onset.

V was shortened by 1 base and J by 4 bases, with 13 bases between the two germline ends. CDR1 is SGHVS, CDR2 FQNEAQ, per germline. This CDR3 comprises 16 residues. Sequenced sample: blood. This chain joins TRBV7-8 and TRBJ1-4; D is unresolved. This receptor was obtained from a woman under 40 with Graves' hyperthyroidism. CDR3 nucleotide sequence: TGTGCCAGCAGCTTAGTTTGGGCGGTGGGTAATGAAAAACTGTTTTTT. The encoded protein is CASSLVWAVGNEKLFF.